One and the same sample provided the 32 T cell receptor beta chains below, sequenced in a study of cytomegalovirus exposure and HLA in healthy donors. The study ran its PCR with 60 Vbeta and 13 Jbeta primers. Measured with immunoSEQ multiplex PCR; TCRdb has only the in-frame clones, and not every one. This sample carries some 140,000 clones, 73% of them seen once, and the ten largest clones take around 1.2%. Material: PBMCs. These receptors came from a woman between 35 and 50 years old in good health and CMV-seronegative.

This clone has more than one count but fewer than ten. CDR3 amino acids: CATSRDTGVISGANVLTF. Here the CDR3 DNA reads TGTGCCACCAGCAGAGATACAGGGGTTATCTCTGGGGCCAACGTCCTGACTTTC. The chain joins TRBV15 to TRBJ2-6, with TRBD1 identical over 7 bases. V lost 0 bases, J lost 0 bases, and 5 bases stayed unmatched. The CDR3 spans 18 residues. Germline CDR1 and CDR2: LNHNV and YYDKDF (reference sequence).

CDR3 DNA sequence: TGTTCCAGCAGCCCAGGTCAGGGGATGTACGAGCAGTACGTC. Its translation is CSSSPGQGMYEQYV. The chain uses TRBV7-9 and TRBJ2-7; possible D gene TRBD1, 6 bases. This CDR3 has 14 residues. Germline loops: CDR1 SEHNR, CDR2 FQNEAQ (reference sequence).

The genes are TRBV2 and TRBJ2-1; the D gene is possibly TRBD1 (6 bases). CDR1 is SNHLY, CDR2 FYNNEI, per germline. This CDR3 is 15 amino acids long. V was trimmed by 6 bases and J by 2 bases, leaving 14 bases between them. CDR3 nucleotides: TGTGCCAGCAGCATTCCAGGGGTGACCTACAATGAGCAGTTCTTC. Residues: CASSIPGVTYNEQFF.

The rearrangement uses TRBV4-1 and TRBJ1-1, with D perhaps matching TRBD1 (5 bases). Trimming cost V 4 bases and J 3 bases, with 15 bases left between them. From germline, CDR1 is MGHRA and CDR2 YSYEKL. This CDR3 contains 15 residues. This CDR3 reads CASSPEGRRDTEAFF. The CDR3 bases are TGCGCCAGCAGCCCGGAGGGACGTCGAGACACTGAAGCTTTCTTT.

This chain connects TRBV28 to TRBJ2-3, with D tentatively TRBD2 (6 bases). V lost 3 bases and J 0 bases, leaving 10 bases between the germline ends. Germline values: CDR1 MDHEN, CDR2 SYDVKM. The CDR3 loop spans 15 amino acids. The chain's CDR3 is CASSLGGSSTDTQYF. The CDR3 DNA reads as TGTGCCAGCAGTTTGGGGGGATCGAGCACAGATACGCAGTATTTT.

This chain joins TRBV19 and TRBJ1-1; D is unresolved. This CDR3 spans 14 amino acids. Per the germline V gene, CDR1 is LNHDA and CDR2 is SQIVND (reference sequence). V dropped 8 bases and J dropped 5 bases, with 18 bases sitting between them. CDR3 in amino acids: CASRSGLKETEAFF. CDR3 nucleotides: TGTGCCAGTCGATCCGGTCTTAAGGAGACTGAAGCTTTCTTT.

This clone was counted only a few times. V and J are TRBV5-1 and TRBJ2-2; D gene ambiguous. This CDR3 comprises 18 residues. V was clipped by 0 bases and J by 0 bases, with 15 bases between them. Germline V gene data show CDR1 as SGHRS and CDR2 as YFSETQ. CDR3 loop: CASSLAYLIQSNTGELFF. As DNA, the CDR3 is TGCGCCAGCAGCTTGGCCTATCTCATCCAATCGAACACCGGGGAGCTGTTTTTT.

This sequence joins TRBV6-1 and TRBJ1-2; D gene ambiguous. The germline V and J ends were trimmed by 6 bases and 8 bases, with 16 bases remaining between them. This CDR3 contains 13 residues. The V gene's germline CDR1 is MNHNS and CDR2 SASEGT. CDR3 in amino acids: CASSQEGAGGYTF. DNA for the CDR3: TGTGCCAGCAGCCAGGAGGGTGCGGGAGGCTACACCTTC.

This chain connects TRBV19 to TRBJ1-5, with TRBD1 matching over 7 bases. In germline, CDR1 is LNHDA, CDR2 SQIVND (reference sequence). This CDR3 has 17 residues. The junction had 13 bases not matched to a gene; V was cut back by 2 bases and J by 6 bases. Here the CDR3 DNA reads TGTGCCAGTAGTATAAATTTGGTGACAGGGAATATTCAGCCCCAGCATTTT. It is translated as CASSINLVTGNIQPQHF.

The chain carries TRBV7-8 and TRBJ1-4, with D maybe TRBD1 (5 bases). The CDR3 has 17 amino acids. V gave up 2 bases and J gave up 8 bases, with 21 bases separating them. Germline-derived CDR1 and CDR2 are SGHVS and FQNEAQ. The CDR3 reads CASSLLEGRGREEKLFF. CDR3 nucleotides: TGTGCCAGCAGCTTACTTGAAGGGCGGGGACGTGAGGAAAAACTGTTTTTT. The full variable domain, its missing parts supplied by reference TRBV7-8 and TRBJ1-4, is GAGVSQSPRYKVAKRGQDVALRCDPISGHVSLFWYQQALGQGPEFLTYFQNEAQLDKSGLPSDRFFAERPEGSVSTLKIQRTQQEDSAVYLCASSLLEGRGREEKLFFGSGTQLSVL.

Turning to this clone: Other DNA sequences in the same sample also yield this CDR3. The V call is TRBV9, the J call TRBJ2-2, with D possibly TRBD1 on 5 matching bases. Germline values: CDR1 SGDLS, CDR2 YYNGEE. V shed 0 bases and J shed 4 bases, with 7 bases lying between them. The CDR3 is 14 residues long. This CDR3 reads CASSVGGGTGELFF. CDR3 DNA sequence: TGTGCCAGCAGCGTAGGGGGCGGCACCGGGGAGCTGTTTTTT.

The genes are TRBV27 and TRBJ2-1, with 7 bases aligning to TRBD2. CDR3 length equals 15 residues. Looked up from germline, CDR1 is MNHEY and CDR2 is SMNVEV (reference sequence). Trimming cost V 3 bases and J 4 bases; bases outside gene matches: 6. The CDR3 nucleotides read TGTGCCAGCAGTTTCGAACTAGCGAATTACAATGAGCAGTTCTTC. Protein sequence: CASSFELANYNEQFF.

This clone was seen a few times. The chain carries TRBV5-8 and TRBJ1-5; tentative D call: TRBD1 (5 bases). V was cut by 4 bases and J by 4 bases, with 15 bases left in between. This CDR3 comprises 15 residues. Germline CDR1 reads SGHTS; CDR2 reads YDEGEE. The CDR3 DNA is TGTGCCAGCAGCGGGGGGACTTTCAAAAATCAGCCCCAGCATTTT. It specifies CASSGGTFKNQPQHF. The whole variable domain, filled in from reference TRBV5-8 and TRBJ1-5, reads EAGVTQSPTHLIKTRGQQATLRCSPISGHTSVYWYQQALGLGLQFLLWYDEGEERNRGNFPPRFSGRQFPNYSSELNVNALELEDSALYLCASSGGTFKNQPQHFGDGTRLSIL.

V gene TRBV2 combines with J gene TRBJ1-4; unclear D gene. The CDR3 runs 16 residues. The ends were cut back, 3 bases at V and 0 bases at J, with 11 bases in the middle. Germline V gives CDR1 SNHLY, CDR2 FYNNEI. The CDR3 protein is CASSDGIRSTNEKLFF. The CDR3 DNA is TGTGCCAGCAGTGACGGGATTAGGTCAACTAATGAAAAACTGTTTTTT.

This sequence joins TRBV7-9 and TRBJ1-1, with TRBD1 identical over 7 bases. The junction had 5 bases not matched to a gene; V was cut back by 7 bases and J by 6 bases. This CDR3 region has 12 residues. Germline CDR1 and CDR2: SEHNR and FQNEAQ (reference sequence). Written as DNA, the CDR3 is TGTGCCAGCAACCCAGGGGGACCTGAAGCTTTCTTT. It yields the protein CASNPGGPEAFF.

The chain is built from TRBV4-3 and TRBJ2-1; 8 positions agree with TRBD2. Germline V gives CDR1 LGHNA, CDR2 YSLEER. The CDR3 totals 18 residues. V was pared by 5 bases and J by 5 bases, with 17 bases of the junction left unmatched. The CDR3 DNA sequence: TGCGCCAGCAGCTCACATACCATAGCGGGGCGGTCAGACAATGAGCAGTTCTTC. This sequence encodes CASSSHTIAGRSDNEQFF.

V and J are TRBV19 and TRBJ1-5; unclear D gene. Germline values: CDR1 LNHDA, CDR2 SQIVND (reference sequence). V was pared by 5 bases and J by 0 bases, with 5 bases between. This CDR3 has 13 residues. CDR3 sequence reads: CASSSGSNQPQHF. CDR3 bases: TGTGCCAGTAGTTCAGGTAGCAATCAGCCCCAGCATTTT.

The genes are TRBV5-1 and TRBJ1-1; no firm D call. Germline lookup yields CDR1 SGHRS and CDR2 YFSETQ. This CDR3 region has 16 residues. V was shortened by 1 base and J by 1 base, with 14 bases between the two germline ends. The CDR3 region is CASSLWSTGSNTEAFF. The CDR3 DNA sequence: TGCGCCAGCAGCTTGTGGAGCACTGGATCGAACACTGAAGCTTTCTTT.

The chain employs TRBV7-9 and TRBJ1-2, with D possibly being TRBD1 (6 bases). Germline CDR1 SEHNR, CDR2 FQNEAQ (reference sequence). The CDR3 is made up of 12 amino acids. Trimming pared 4 bases from V and 7 bases from J, leaving 10 bases between. The CDR3 DNA reads TGTGCCAGCAGCTCTCAGGGGACTGGCTACACCTTC. Encoded protein: CASSSQGTGYTF.

V usage is TRBV28 and J usage is TRBJ1-3, with a weak D call TRBD1 (5 bases). V lost 1 base and J lost 3, with 7 bases in between. Per germline, CDR1 MDHEN and CDR2 SYDVKM. This CDR3 region has 14 residues. The CDR3 protein is CASSLYQGGNTIYF. CDR3 nucleotide sequence: TGTGCCAGCAGTTTATATCAGGGTGGAAACACCATATATTTT.

The chain recombines TRBV5-1 with TRBJ2-5; D might be TRBD2 (7 bases). The CDR3 sequence is 14 residues long. V was pared by 1 base and J by 5 bases, with 12 bases between. Germline loops: CDR1 SGHRS, CDR2 YFSETQ. Here the CDR3 reads CASSLRRGQETQYF. CDR3 DNA sequence: TGCGCCAGCAGCTTGCGGCGGGGGCAGGAGACCCAGTACTTC.

The CDR3 region has the DNA TGTGCCAGCAGCCCTGCCTGGGGGCTGCGCGGGGAGCTGTTTTTT. Translating it yields CASSPAWGLRGELFF. The genes are TRBV7-8 and TRBJ2-2; D possibly corresponds to TRBD1 (6 bases). The germline CDR1 and CDR2 sequences are SGHVS and FQNEAQ. This CDR3 has 15 amino acids. Between the trimmed V and J ends, which lost 5 bases and 7 bases, there was a span of 17 bases.

This chain joins TRBV19 and TRBJ2-7; 10 nucleotides match TRBD1. Germline trimming cut 4 bases from V and 5 bases from J; bases unmatched to any gene: 5. Per the germline V gene, CDR1 is LNHDA and CDR2 is SQIVND (reference sequence). This CDR3 comprises 14 residues. The CDR3 sequence: CASSRDRGSHEQYF. The CDR3 DNA sequence: TGTGCCAGTAGTAGGGACAGGGGCTCACACGAGCAGTACTTC.

V is TRBV4-2 and J is TRBJ2-6, with TRBD1 identical over 7 bases. CDR3 length: 18 residues. Per germline, CDR1 LGHNA and CDR2 YNFKEQ. With 3 bases clipped from V and 3 bases from J, the junction kept 11 bases outside the gene matches. The CDR3 here is CASSHGKDRSNGANVLTF. CDR3 nucleotides: TGTGCCAGCAGCCACGGTAAGGACAGGTCTAATGGGGCCAACGTCCTGACTTTC.

The genes are TRBV2 and TRBJ2-1; no clear D. The germline gives CDR1 SNHLY, CDR2 FYNNEI. V was shortened by 7 bases and J by 10 bases, with 17 bases between the two germline ends. The CDR3 sequence is 13 residues long. The CDR3 nucleotides read TGTGCCAGCACCGTGCGTCGGGTGGAAGAGCAGTTCTTC. This codes for CASTVRRVEEQFF.

The chain links TRBV5-4 to TRBJ2-1; D gene uncertain. The CDR3 sequence is 15 residues long. The V and J ends lost 4 bases and 3 bases respectively, with 14 bases between them. Germline V gives CDR1 SGHNT, CDR2 YYREEE (reference sequence). This CDR3 is CASSGEERNYNEQFF. Written as DNA, the CDR3 is TGTGCCAGCAGCGGCGAGGAACGGAACTACAATGAGCAGTTCTTC.

This clone has a handful of counts. The genes are TRBV10-3 and TRBJ1-3; TRBD1 is a possible D gene (5 bases). Looked up from germline, CDR1 is ENHRY and CDR2 is SYGVKD. Trimming pared 6 bases from V and 4 bases from J, leaving 19 bases between. This CDR3 region has 16 residues. The CDR3 sequence is CAIRTSDSRLGNTIYF. The CDR3 coding sequence is TGTGCCATCAGGACTTCCGACAGCAGGCTCGGAAACACCATATATTTT.

The chain joins TRBV5-8 to TRBJ2-5; 11 nucleotides line up with TRBD1. V dropped 4 bases and J dropped 4; count of bases not matched to a gene: 9. The CDR3 has 16 residues. CDR1 and CDR2 from the germline V gene are SGHTS and YDEGEE. Written as DNA, the CDR3 is TGTGCCAGCAGCCCCGGGACAGGGGGAGGTGGAGAGACCCAGTACTTC. Translation gives CASSPGTGGGGETQYF.

The chain recombines TRBV4-1 with TRBJ2-5, with a possible D match to TRBD2 (7 bases). Germline-derived CDR1 and CDR2 are MGHRA and YSYEKL. The V end lost 4 bases, the J end lost 14 bases, and 29 bases lay between the germline ends. The CDR3 covers 16 residues. CDR3 region: CASSLIYSAGATPLYF. CDR3 in DNA: TGCGCCAGCAGCCTGATTTATTCGGCGGGGGCCACCCCCCTCTACTTC.

The V gene is TRBV2, the J gene TRBJ1-4, with 9 bases that match TRBD1. After removal of 6 bases from V and 2 bases from J, the junction contained 10 bases not matched to a gene. Germline-derived CDR1 and CDR2 are SNHLY and FYNNEI. The CDR3 spans 17 residues. CDR3 sequence: CASRRGTGSSTNEKLFF. The CDR3 DNA is TGTGCCAGCAGGAGAGGGACAGGGTCTAGCACTAATGAAAAACTGTTTTTT.

The chain employs TRBV19 and TRBJ1-1, with D uncertain. From germline, CDR1 is LNHDA and CDR2 SQIVND (reference sequence). Trimming took 2 bases from V and 2 from J, leaving 9 bases between them. The CDR3 contains 14 residues. CDR3 DNA: TGTGCCAGTAGTATACTTCACAGAAACACTGAAGCTTTCTTT. Amino acids: CASSILHRNTEAFF.

V and J are TRBV28 and TRBJ1-2; no clear D. The germline CDR1 and CDR2 sequences are MDHEN and SYDVKM. V was clipped by 8 bases and J by 7 bases, with 17 bases between them. The CDR3 has 13 residues. In DNA form, the CDR3 reads TGTGCCAGCGCCTTCCAGTTCGGGATTGGCTACACCTTC. Its translation is CASAFQFGIGYTF.